Below, 21 T cell receptor beta chains from the same sample are listed, as sequenced in a study of T cell clonotyping in hematopoietic cell transplantation. Only in-frame clones appear in the TCRdb table, and some are missing; sequencing was by immunoSEQ multiplex PCR. The sample lists 15,000 to 20,000 clones; 71% were seen once. Sequenced input: peripheral blood mononuclear cells. The receptors come from a woman aged 55-75 years in good health. Some clones in this sample may be carry-over from other donors' samples.

V usage is TRBV9 and J usage is TRBJ1-1; the D gene is possibly TRBD1 (6 bases). Germline CDR1 is SGDLS and CDR2 is YYNGEE. The CDR3 is 14 amino acids. V was shortened by 4 bases and J by 3 bases, with 13 bases between the two germline ends. The CDR3 here is CASSTRGGHTEAFF. The CDR3 DNA is TGTGCCAGCAGCACCCGGGGGGGCCACACTGAAGCTTTCTTT. The complete variable domain, with remaining parts taken from reference TRBV9 and TRBJ1-1, reads DSGVTQTPKHLITATGQRVTLRCSPRSGDLSVYWYQQSLDQGLQFLIQYYNGEERAKGNILERFSAQQFPDLHSELNLSSLELGDSALYFCASSTRGGHTEAFFGQGTRLTVV.

The chain carries TRBV4-3 and TRBJ1-4, with D hard to call. Germline V lookup: CDR1 LGHNA, CDR2 YSLEER. The CDR3 is 17 amino acids. V gave up 0 bases and J gave up 2 bases, with 13 bases separating them. CDR3 coding DNA: TGCGCCAGCAGCCAAGATCTAAGGGTTACCACTAATGAAAAACTGTTTTTT. It encodes CASSQDLRVTTNEKLFF.

This chain links TRBV7-2 with TRBJ2-7; D is ambiguous. Trimming stripped 1 base from V and 2 bases from J, with 9 bases between. Per germline, CDR1 SGHTA and CDR2 FQGNSA. The CDR3 sequence is 14 residues long. CDR3 sequence: CASSLEPHTYEQYF. CDR3 DNA sequence: TGTGCCAGCAGCTTAGAGCCACATACCTACGAGCAGTACTTC.

The chain has TRBV27 and TRBJ2-2, with 11 bases matching TRBD1. The junction had 11 bases not matched to a gene; V was cut back by 5 bases and J by 6 bases. Per germline, CDR1 MNHEY and CDR2 SMNVEV (reference sequence). The CDR3 loop spans 17 amino acids. This chain's CDR3 is CASSLRTGGEISGELFF. CDR3 DNA: TGTGCCAGCAGTCTCCGGACAGGGGGCGAAATTTCCGGGGAGCTGTTTTTT.

V and J are TRBV7-2 and TRBJ2-7; D unresolved. Trimming took off 8 bases at V and 4 bases at J, with 12 bases between the two ends. The V gene's germline CDR1 is SGHTA and CDR2 FQGNSA. The length of the CDR3 is 12 residues. CDR3 sequence: CASATGRYEQYF. The CDR3 nucleotides are TGTGCCAGCGCCACGGGCCGTTACGAGCAGTACTTC. Complete variable domain (other parts from reference TRBV7-2 and TRBJ2-7): GAGVSQSPSNKVTEKGKDVELRCDPISGHTALYWYRQSLGQGLEFLIYFQGNSAPDKSGLPSDRFSAERTGGSVSTLTIQRTQQEDSAVYLCASATGRYEQYFGPGTRLTVT.

The genes are TRBV29-1 and TRBJ2-5, with TRBD1 as a possible D gene (6 bases). The V gene lost 1 base and the J gene lost 2 bases, with 14 bases spanning the gap. The CDR3 runs 15 residues. CDR1 and CDR2 (germline): SQVTM, ANQGSEA. CDR3 DNA sequence: TGCAGCGTTGAAGGGTTGACAGGCCTTCAAGAGACCCAGTACTTC. This sequence encodes CSVEGLTGLQETQYF.

The V gene is TRBV10-3, the J gene TRBJ1-4; possibly TRBD1 for D (5 bases). Trimming removed 2 bases from V and 8 bases from J, with 12 bases in between. Germline CDR1 is ENHRY and CDR2 is SYGVKD. The CDR3 loop spans 14 amino acids. The CDR3: CAISEGARGEKLFF. DNA of the CDR3: TGTGCCATCAGTGAGGGGGCGCGGGGAGAAAAACTGTTTTTT.

J is TRBJ1-4 and V is TRBV10-3, with unresolved D. V lost 3 bases and J 0 bases, leaving 11 bases between the germline ends. The CDR3 is 16 residues long. The germline gives CDR1 ENHRY, CDR2 SYGVKD. The CDR3 nucleotides read TGTGCCATCAGTGAAACGCAGCGAGCAACTAATGAAAAACTGTTTTTT. Its translation is CAISETQRATNEKLFF.

The rearrangement joins TRBV27 to TRBJ1-1; 7 bases align to TRBD1. J lost 10 bases, V lost 2 bases, and 7 bases had no gene match. CDR1 and CDR2 (germline): MNHEY, SMNVEV (reference sequence). CDR3 length: 13 residues. This CDR3 is CASSLVQGFLAFF. The CDR3, as DNA: TGTGCCAGCAGTTTAGTACAGGGGTTTTTAGCTTTCTTT.

The chain is built from TRBV4-3 and TRBJ1-2; D not certain. This CDR3 is built from 15 residues. CDR1 and CDR2 from the germline V gene are LGHNA and YSLEER. Trimming removed 0 bases at V and 4 bases at J, with 12 bases between. This CDR3 reads CASSQDERVGYGYTF. CDR3 bases: TGCGCCAGCAGCCAAGATGAAAGGGTTGGCTATGGCTACACCTTC.

This CDR3 is CASSLWASGGAGAETQYF. As DNA, the CDR3 is TGTGCCAGCAGTTTATGGGCTAGCGGGGGGGCGGGTGCAGAGACCCAGTACTTC. The rearrangement joins TRBV28 to TRBJ2-5, with 12 bases that match TRBD2. The trim removed 0 bases at V and 4 bases at J, leaving 9 bases unmatched. This CDR3 region has 18 residues. In germline, CDR1 is MDHEN, CDR2 SYDVKM.

The V gene is TRBV19, the J gene TRBJ2-7; D is undetermined. The length of the CDR3 is 16 residues. The V gene's germline CDR1 is LNHDA and CDR2 SQIVND (reference sequence). Trimming took off 5 bases at V and 2 bases at J, with 19 bases between the two ends. CDR3 in amino acids: CASSHGLRRFPYEQYF. CDR3 sequence (DNA): TGTGCCAGTAGTCACGGGCTACGTCGCTTCCCCTACGAGCAGTACTTC.

This clone was seen more than once but under ten times. V gene TRBV7-2 combines with J gene TRBJ2-1; 7 nucleotides agree with TRBD2. Unmatched junction bases numbered 6, after V lost 1 base and J lost 0 bases. The CDR3 sequence is 17 residues long. CDR1 and CDR2 (germline): SGHTA, FQGNSA. This CDR3 reads CASSLDWEGSSYNEQFF. In DNA, the CDR3 is TGTGCCAGCAGCTTAGATTGGGAGGGGAGCTCCTACAATGAGCAGTTCTTC.

V gene TRBV7-2 combines with J gene TRBJ1-2; 7 bases align to TRBD1. Germline V gene sequence: CDR1 SGHTA, CDR2 FQGNSA. CDR3 length: 14 residues. V shed 4 bases, J shed 7 bases, and the junction held 9 bases outside the gene matches. The CDR3 DNA is TGTGCCAGCAGCTCCCACAGGGGAGTAGGTGGCTACACCTTC. This translates into CASSSHRGVGGYTF.

The V gene is TRBV5-4, the J gene TRBJ2-3, with D perhaps TRBD1 (5 bases). The CDR3 totals 15 residues. Trimming removed 1 base from V and 2 bases from J, with 11 bases in between. Germline-derived CDR1 and CDR2 are SGHNT and YYREEE (reference sequence). The CDR3 DNA sequence: TGTGCCAGCAGCTTGTTTCAACAGGTCACAGATACGCAGTATTTT. This encodes CASSLFQQVTDTQYF.

This clone occurred a few times. V usage is TRBV30 and J usage is TRBJ1-1; 7 bases match TRBD1. There are 12 residues in the CDR3. The germline V gene encodes CDR1 GTSNPN and CDR2 SVGIG (reference sequence). The junction had 4 bases not matched to a gene; V was cut back by 3 bases and J by 6 bases. CDR3 region: CAWSPTGAEAFF. As DNA, the CDR3 is TGTGCCTGGAGCCCAACAGGGGCTGAAGCTTTCTTT.

This clone is deemed medium-sized. The chain recombines TRBV4-2 with TRBJ2-7; possible D gene TRBD1, 6 bases. V was pared by 4 bases and J by 0 bases, with 13 bases between. The CDR3 is made up of 15 amino acids. CDR1 is LGHNA and CDR2 is YNFKEQ in the germline V gene. The CDR3 sequence: CASSLREGDSYEQYF. DNA of the CDR3: TGTGCCAGCAGCCTTCGTGAGGGGGACTCCTACGAGCAGTACTTC.

This sequence joins TRBV7-9 and TRBJ1-1; D remains unclear. Germline CDR1 SEHNR, CDR2 FQNEAQ (reference sequence). The CDR3 is made up of 14 amino acids. V dropped 3 bases and J dropped 0 bases, with 8 bases sitting between them. CDR3: CASSFRGLNTEAFF. The CDR3 coding sequence is TGTGCCAGCAGCTTTCGAGGGCTGAACACTGAAGCTTTCTTT.

The V call is TRBV18, the J call TRBJ2-7; weak D call: TRBD1 (5 bases). Trimming stripped 0 bases from V and 2 bases from J, with 14 bases between. The germline V gene has CDR1 KGHSH and CDR2 LQKENI. The CDR3 length is 16 residues. The CDR3 spells CASSPPSSLGAYEQYF. The CDR3 DNA reads TGTGCCAGCTCACCACCTTCCTCCCTAGGGGCCTACGAGCAGTACTTC.

The chain is built from TRBV28 and TRBJ2-2; 9 bases are a match to TRBD2. CDR3 length: 12 amino acids. V was pared by 9 bases and J by 6 bases, with 2 bases of the junction left unmatched. Germline assignment: CDR1 MDHEN and CDR2 SYDVKM. The CDR3 reads CASVAGAGELFF. In nucleotides, the CDR3 is TGTGCCAGTGTAGCGGGAGCCGGGGAGCTGTTTTTT. The complete variable domain, with remaining parts taken from reference TRBV28 and TRBJ2-2, reads DVKVTQSSRYLVKRTGEKVFLECVQDMDHENMFWYRQDPGLGLRLIYFSYDVKMKEKGDIPEGYSVSREKKERFSLILESASTNQTSMYLCASVAGAGELFFGEGSRLTVL.

This chain connects TRBV27 to TRBJ2-7, with D hard to call. V was shortened by 8 bases and J by 0 bases, with 11 bases between the two germline ends. The germline V gene has CDR1 MNHEY and CDR2 SMNVEV (reference sequence). This CDR3 spans 13 amino acids. This chain's CDR3 is CASYAQNSYEQYF. The CDR3 DNA sequence: TGTGCCAGCTATGCTCAAAACTCCTACGAGCAGTACTTC.